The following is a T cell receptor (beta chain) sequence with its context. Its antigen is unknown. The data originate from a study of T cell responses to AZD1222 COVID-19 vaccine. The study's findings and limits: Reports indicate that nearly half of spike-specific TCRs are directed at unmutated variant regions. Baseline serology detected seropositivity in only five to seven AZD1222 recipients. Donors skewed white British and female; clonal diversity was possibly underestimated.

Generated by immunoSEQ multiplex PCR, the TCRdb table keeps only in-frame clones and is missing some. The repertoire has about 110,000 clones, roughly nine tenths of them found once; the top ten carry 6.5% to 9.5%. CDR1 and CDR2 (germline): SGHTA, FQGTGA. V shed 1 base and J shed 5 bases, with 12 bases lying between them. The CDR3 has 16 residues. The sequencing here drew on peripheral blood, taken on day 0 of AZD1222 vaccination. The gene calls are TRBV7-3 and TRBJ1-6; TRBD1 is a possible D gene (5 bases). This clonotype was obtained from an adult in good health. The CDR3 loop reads CASSLMARANNSPLHF. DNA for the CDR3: TGTGCCAGCAGCTTAATGGCCAGGGCAAATAATTCACCCCTCCACTTT.